The rows below give T cell receptor beta chains drawn from one sample of a study of cytomegalovirus exposure and HLA in healthy donors. Sequenced by immunoSEQ multiplex PCR; TCRdb stores in-frame clones only, minus some. The sample contains 72,000 or so clones, around three quarters of which appear only once. Sequenced input: PBMCs. The receptors shown here come from a man aged 18 to 35 in good health and CMV-seropositive. Each CDR3 is given with its conserved first and last residue.

v_call	j_call	cdr3_aa
TRBV4-1	TRBJ2-7	CASSQDLGPPDRYYEQYF
TRBV2	TRBJ2-3	CASNREGTDTQYF
TRBV10-3	TRBJ1-1	CAISEADRGNTEAFF
TRBV30	TRBJ1-3	CAWSSQRGRSRAKGNTIYF
TRBV30	TRBJ2-7	CACTRTGNAYEQYF
TRBV5-1	TRBJ1-3	CASRGGSAIYF
TRBV30	TRBJ2-1	CAWDLQGSEQFF
TRBV5-1	TRBJ1-4	CASSGQGATNEKLFF
TRBV6-5	TRBJ1-6	CASRRDSYNSPLHF
TRBV15	TRBJ2-7	CATSLPLGTLGGYEQYF
TRBV9	TRBJ2-5	CASSVGGLSRETQYF
TRBV9	TRBJ2-7	CASSAGTLSYEQYF
TRBV28	TRBJ1-6	CASSKTGVTYNSPLHF
TRBV29-1	TRBJ1-2	CSVSEGYGYTF
TRBV2	TRBJ2-3	CASNWRSDTQYF
TRBV2	TRBJ2-1	CASSPRGAGGNEQFF
TRBV4-1	TRBJ2-1	CASSQELAGGYNEQFF
TRBV30	TRBJ1-3	CAWSDLDTIYF
TRBV7-6	TRBJ1-1	CASSLGQRNTEAFF
TRBV7-2	TRBJ1-3	CASSRDPGTGGNTIYF
TRBV7-8	TRBJ1-1	CASSWVGENTEAFF
TRBV14	TRBJ2-2	CASSPGLYTGELFF
TRBV10-3	TRBJ1-1	CAISEQGGGTEAFF
TRBV5-4	TRBJ1-1	CASSLGGTGGNPTEAFF
TRBV2	TRBJ1-5	CASSSTGFGQPQHF
TRBV30	TRBJ1-6	CAWSKVGPYSSPLHF
TRBV19	TRBJ1-2	CASSPREGLGYTF
TRBV6-1	TRBJ1-2	CASSVEDRGGYTF
TRBV29-1	TRBJ2-1	CSVPGLAGVNEQFF
TRBV29-1	TRBJ1-2	CSVTTGTGYGYTF
TRBV9	TRBJ1-6	CASSVGQGNSPLHF
TRBV4-1	TRBJ2-7	CASRLREAAAYEQYF
TRBV29-1	TRBJ2-1	CSINLAGGGLNEQFF
TRBV5-1	TRBJ2-1	CASRLSGGEQFF
TRBV10-3	TRBJ2-6	CAISWTGVSGANVLTF
TRBV13	TRBJ2-3	CASSQGTDTQYF
TRBV12-5	TRBJ1-5	CASGLGCSRGRISSNQPQHF
TRBV7-6	TRBJ1-1	CASSLTGTEEAFF
TRBV29-1	TRBJ2-7	CSVSSDSYEQYF
TRBV30	TRBJ2-7	CAWSVMGAVEQYF
TRBV28	TRBJ1-2	CASSPQAGARGYTF
TRBV5-1	TRBJ1-2	CASSPGTGTGGGGYTF
TRBV25-1	TRBJ1-4	CASSESVHVGQGAGKLFF
TRBV29-1	NA	CWTGTLFYEQYF
TRBV9	TRBJ2-7	CASSAGTGTDYEQYF
TRBV12-5	TRBJ2-1	CASGLIYEQFF
TRBV6-5	TRBJ1-1	CASLMVGATNTEAFF
TRBV27	TRBJ1-2	CASSDGFGGYTF
TRBV30	TRBJ1-1	CAIQGRGTEAFF
TRBV7-8	TRBJ1-1	CASSPGTGGTEAFF
TRBV21-1	TRBJ1-2	CASNPTGLNYGYTF
TRBV7-8	TRBJ1-1	CASSSDRGAEAFF